Listed below are T cell receptor beta chains from one sample, sequenced in a study of T cell responses to AZD1222 COVID-19 vaccine. Assay: immunoSEQ multiplex PCR; the TCRdb copy retains only in-frame clones and omits some. The top ten hold over 25% of the sample, which has 52,000 or so clones, around 85% seen once. This specimen was peripheral blood, taken on day 0 of AZD1222 vaccination. All receptors come from an adult in good health. CDR3s include the opening cysteine and the closing phenylalanine or tryptophan. The D gene is left open where the match is weak. A clone size is listed for some rows: how often the clone was seen (once, few, many), or a class if it is expanded.

abundance	d_gene	v_gene	j_gene	CDR3nt	CDR3aa
.	.	TRBV30	TRBJ2-7	TGTGCCTTTATGGGGGCCCCCTACGAGCAGTACTTC	CAFMGAPYEQYF
.	.	TRBV6-2/TRBV6-3	TRBJ1-5	TGTGCCAGCAGTTACTGGGGGACAAATCAGCCCCAGCATTTT	CASSYWGTNQPQHF
once	.	TRBV27	TRBJ2-6	TGTGCCAGCAAGTACAGGGGAGGGGACTCTGGGGCCAACGTCCTGACTTTC	CASKYRGGDSGANVLTF
.	.	TRBV2	TRBJ1-1	TGTGCCAGCAGTGTATCAACAGCAAAGAACACTGAAGCTTTCTTT	CASSVSTAKNTEAFF
.	.	TRBV19	TRBJ1-4	TGTGCCAGTAGTCCCCGGGGAGGAGCCGGAACAACTAATGAAAAACTGTTTTTT	CASSPRGGAGTTNEKLFF
few	.	TRBV19	TRBJ1-1	TGTGCCAGTAGTATCTCACAGAACACTGAAGCTTTCTTT	CASSISQNTEAFF
.	TRBD1	TRBV7-6	TRBJ2-3	TGTGCCAGCAGCTCCGGGACAGGGTATTCAGATACGCAGTATTTT	CASSSGTGYSDTQYF
.	.	TRBV11-3	TRBJ2-1	TGTGCCAGCAGCTTAGCTTATAGCGTTTTCCCCTACAATGAGCAGTTCTTC	CASSLAYSVFPYNEQFF
.	.	TRBV5-1	TRBJ1-6	TGCGCCAGCAGCTCGACACCATCCTATAATTCACCCCTCCACTTT	CASSSTPSYNSPLHF
.	.	TRBV2	TRBJ1-1	TGTGCCAGCAGTGAAGGCGGGGGCTCCACTGAAGCTTTCTTT	CASSEGGGSTEAFF
.	TRBD2	TRBV5-4	TRBJ2-2	TGTGCCAGCAGAATAGCGGGAGAGGGCACCGGGGAGCTGTTTTTT	CASRIAGEGTGELFF
.	.	TRBV11-3	TRBJ1-4	TGTGCCAGCAGCTTGTCCGGGGGGTCAGACGCTAATGAAAAACTGTTTTTT	CASSLSGGSDANEKLFF
.	.	TRBV19	TRBJ2-6	TGTGCCAGTAGTATCGGTAGCTCTGGGGCCAACGTCCTGACTTTC	CASSIGSSGANVLTF
.	.	TRBV30	TRBJ2-1	TGTGCCTTCCGCGGGATCTACAATGAGCAGTTCTTC	CAFRGIYNEQFF
.	TRBD2	TRBV7-6	TRBJ2-2	TGTGCCAGCAGCTCCCAGACCGCGGGAGTTTCCACCGGGGAGCTGTTTTTT	CASSSQTAGVSTGELFF
.	.	TRBV5-8	TRBJ1-2	TGTGCCAGCAGTTCCCTAGTTAACTATGGCTACACCTTC	CASSSLVNYGYTF
.	.	TRBV28	TRBJ2-7	TGTGCCAGCAGTTTAGCGATATTTGAGCAGTACTTC	CASSLAIFEQYF
.	.	TRBV3-1/TRBV3-2	TRBJ1-1	TGTGCCAGCAGCCAAGCCTACCGCCAAGCTTTCTTT	CASSQAYRQAFF
.	TRBD1	TRBV5-1	TRBJ2-7	TGCGCCAGCAGCCGACAGGGCCGAGAGGAGCAGTACTTC	CASSRQGREEQYF
.	.	TRBV29-1	TRBJ2-2	TGCAGCGTGGCCCCCGTGGCAGGGGAGCTGTTTTTT	CSVAPVAGELFF